This TCR beta chain was identified in a study of T cell repertoires in cytomegalovirus infection. Study as a whole: The public TCR beta signatures pointed to both CMV infection and matching HLA type. Study conclusions and caveats: There were carriers of CMV plus the relevant HLA, and cumulative public TCR beta family frequency identified them. In two of eight donors, the top clonotype was HLA-C-restricted CMV-specific.

TCRdb re-derived calls from the reads in MiXCR, one entry per CDR3 protein. This table has around 71,000 distinct CDR3 sequences, roughly 22% appearing once. Germline values: CDR1 MDHEN, CDR2 SYDVKM. The CDR3 loop spans 14 amino acids. V lost 4 bases to trimming and J lost 4 bases, with 11 bases between them. There are a few counts of this clonotype. What it binds is not known. Sequenced here: CD8+ T cells from cultured PBMCs, sampled from culture after CMV antigen stimulation. The clonotype was recovered from a human donor in good health (CMV status not recorded). Some clones in this sample may be carry-over from other donors' samples. This chain links TRBV28 with TRBJ1-5, with a weak D call TRBD1 (5 bases). The CDR3 DNA sequence: TGTGCCAGCAGTTCTACAGGTTCGAATCAGCCCCAGCATTTT. It translates to CASSSTGSNQPQHF. Filled out from reference TRBV28 and TRBJ1-5, the complete variable domain reads DVKVTQSSRYLVKRTGEKVFLECVQDMDHENMFWYRQDPGLGLRLIYFSYDVKMKEKGDIPEGYSVSREKKERFSLILESASTNQTSMYLCASSSTGSNQPQHFGDGTRLSIL.